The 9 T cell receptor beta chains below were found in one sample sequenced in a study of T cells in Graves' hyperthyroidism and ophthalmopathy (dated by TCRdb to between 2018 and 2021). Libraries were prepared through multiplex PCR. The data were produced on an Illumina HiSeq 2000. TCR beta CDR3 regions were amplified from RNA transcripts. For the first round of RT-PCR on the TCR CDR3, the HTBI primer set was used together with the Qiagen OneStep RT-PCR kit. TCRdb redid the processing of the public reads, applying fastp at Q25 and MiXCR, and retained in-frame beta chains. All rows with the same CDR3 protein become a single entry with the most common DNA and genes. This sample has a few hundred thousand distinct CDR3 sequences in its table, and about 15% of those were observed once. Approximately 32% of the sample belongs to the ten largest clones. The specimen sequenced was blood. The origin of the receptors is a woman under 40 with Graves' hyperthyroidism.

The CDR3 coding sequence is TGCAGTGCTAGAACGGGGACTAGCGCTTCCGGGGAGCTGTTTTTT. It yields the protein CSARTGTSASGELFF. The chain has TRBV20-1 and TRBJ2-2; 10 nucleotides align to TRBD2. The CDR3 consists of 15 residues. Trimming cost V 2 bases and J 6 bases; bases outside gene matches: 6. CDR1 is DFQATT, CDR2 SNEGSKA, per germline (reference sequence).

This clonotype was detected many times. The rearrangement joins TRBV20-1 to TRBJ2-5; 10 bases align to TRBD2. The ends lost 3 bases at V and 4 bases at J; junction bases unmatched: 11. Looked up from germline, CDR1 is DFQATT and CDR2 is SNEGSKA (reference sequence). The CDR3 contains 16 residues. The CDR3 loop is CSASDQREGWLETQYF. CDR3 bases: TGCAGTGCTAGCGACCAGCGGGAGGGCTGGTTAGAGACCCAGTACTTC.

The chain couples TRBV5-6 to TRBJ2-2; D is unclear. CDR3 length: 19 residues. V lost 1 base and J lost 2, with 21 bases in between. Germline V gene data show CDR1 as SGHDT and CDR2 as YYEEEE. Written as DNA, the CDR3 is TGTGCCAGCAGCTTGCCCCTGGACGAACCGGTACCTAACACCGGGGAGCTGTTTTTT. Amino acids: CASSLPLDEPVPNTGELFF.

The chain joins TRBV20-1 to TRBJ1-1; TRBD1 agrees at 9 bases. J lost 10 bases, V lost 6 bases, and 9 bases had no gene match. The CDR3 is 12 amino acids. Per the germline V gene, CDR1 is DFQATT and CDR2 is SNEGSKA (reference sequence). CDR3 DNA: TGCAGTGCAGGACAGGGGCTTGGCGGAGCTTTCTTT. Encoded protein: CSAGQGLGGAFF.

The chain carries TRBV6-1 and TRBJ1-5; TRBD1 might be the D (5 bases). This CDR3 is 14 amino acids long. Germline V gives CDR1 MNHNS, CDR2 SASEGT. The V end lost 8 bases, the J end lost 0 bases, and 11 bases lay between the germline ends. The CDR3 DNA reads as TGTGCCAGCGGGGGAACCACTAGCAATCAGCCCCAGCATTTT. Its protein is CASGGTTSNQPQHF.

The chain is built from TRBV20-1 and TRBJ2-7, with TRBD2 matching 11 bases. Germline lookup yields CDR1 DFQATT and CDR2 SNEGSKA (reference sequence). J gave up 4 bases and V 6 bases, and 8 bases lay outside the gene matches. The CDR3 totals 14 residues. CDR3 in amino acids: CSARGTSGTYEQYF. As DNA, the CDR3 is TGCAGTGCCAGGGGGACTAGCGGTACATACGAGCAGTACTTC.

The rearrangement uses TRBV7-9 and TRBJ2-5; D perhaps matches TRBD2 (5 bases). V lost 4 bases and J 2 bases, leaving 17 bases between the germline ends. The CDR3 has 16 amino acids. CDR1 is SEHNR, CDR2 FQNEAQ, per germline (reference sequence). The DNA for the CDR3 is TGTGCCAGCAGCTCCAGTTTGTCCCCGGGACAAGAGACCCAGTACTTC. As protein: CASSSSLSPGQETQYF.

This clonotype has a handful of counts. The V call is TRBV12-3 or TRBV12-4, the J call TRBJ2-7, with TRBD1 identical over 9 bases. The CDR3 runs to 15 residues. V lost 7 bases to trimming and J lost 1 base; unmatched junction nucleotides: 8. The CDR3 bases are TGTGCCAGCAACTCAACGGACAGGGGTTCCTACGAGCAGTACTTC. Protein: CASNSTDRGSYEQYF.

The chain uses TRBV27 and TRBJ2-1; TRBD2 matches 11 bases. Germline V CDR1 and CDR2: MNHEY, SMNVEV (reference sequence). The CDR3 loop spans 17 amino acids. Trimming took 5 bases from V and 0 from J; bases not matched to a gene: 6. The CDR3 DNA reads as TGTGCCAGCAGTGCACTGACTAGCGGGGACTCCTACAATGAGCAGTTCTTC. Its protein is CASSALTSGDSYNEQFF.